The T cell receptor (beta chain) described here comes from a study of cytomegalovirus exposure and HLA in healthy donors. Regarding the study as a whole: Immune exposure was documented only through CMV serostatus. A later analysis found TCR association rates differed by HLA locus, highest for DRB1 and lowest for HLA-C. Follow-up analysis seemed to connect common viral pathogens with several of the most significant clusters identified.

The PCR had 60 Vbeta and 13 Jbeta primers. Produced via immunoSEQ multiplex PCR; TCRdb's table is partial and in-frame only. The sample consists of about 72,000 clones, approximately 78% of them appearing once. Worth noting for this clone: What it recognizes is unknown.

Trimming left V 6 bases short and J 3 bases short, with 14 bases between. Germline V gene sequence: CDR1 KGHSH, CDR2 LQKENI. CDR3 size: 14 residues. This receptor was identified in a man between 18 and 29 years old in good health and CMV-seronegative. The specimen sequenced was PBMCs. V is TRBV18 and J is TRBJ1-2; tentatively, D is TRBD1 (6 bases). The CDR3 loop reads CASSPGGGDYGYTF. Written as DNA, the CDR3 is TGTGCCAGCTCCCCGGGTGGGGGCGACTATGGCTACACCTTC.